This record concerns one TCR beta chain sequence. Measured with immunoSEQ multiplex PCR; TCRdb has only the in-frame clones, and not every one. The repertoire holds over 850,000 clones, around three quarters seen once, with roughly 0.57% in the top ten. This specimen comes from a study of shared clonotypes between healthy human individuals. The donors were all Caucasian adults (living in Nashville, Tennessee). Germline trimming cut 5 bases from V and 5 bases from J; bases unmatched to any gene: 4. The germline CDR1 and CDR2 sequences are MNHNY and SVGAGI (reference sequence). The CDR3 totals 13 residues.

Sequencing input: memory CD4+ T cells from PBMCs. Subset given: CD45RA-negative fraction. The origin of this receptor is a man aged 18 to 30 in good health. Some clones in this sample may be carry-over from other donors' samples. The chain links TRBV6-6 to TRBJ1-1; 8 positions agree with TRBD1. CDR3 in DNA: TGTGCCAGCAGTCAGGGGGCGGGAACTGAAGCTTTCTTT. Encoded protein: CASSQGAGTEAFF.